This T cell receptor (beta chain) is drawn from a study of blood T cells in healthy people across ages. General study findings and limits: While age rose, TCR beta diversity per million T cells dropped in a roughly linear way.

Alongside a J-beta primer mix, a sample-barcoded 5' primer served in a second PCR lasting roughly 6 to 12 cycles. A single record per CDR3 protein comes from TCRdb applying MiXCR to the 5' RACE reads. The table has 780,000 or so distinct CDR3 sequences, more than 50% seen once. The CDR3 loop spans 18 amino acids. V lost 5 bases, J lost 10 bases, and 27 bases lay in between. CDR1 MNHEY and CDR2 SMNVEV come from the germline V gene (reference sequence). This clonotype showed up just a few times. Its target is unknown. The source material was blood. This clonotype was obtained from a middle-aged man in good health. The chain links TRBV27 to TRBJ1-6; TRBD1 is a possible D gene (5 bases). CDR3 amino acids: CASSTLLPQGLPGSPLHF. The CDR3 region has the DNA TGTGCCAGCAGTACCCTTCTGCCGCAGGGCTTACCGGGATCACCCCTCCACTTT.